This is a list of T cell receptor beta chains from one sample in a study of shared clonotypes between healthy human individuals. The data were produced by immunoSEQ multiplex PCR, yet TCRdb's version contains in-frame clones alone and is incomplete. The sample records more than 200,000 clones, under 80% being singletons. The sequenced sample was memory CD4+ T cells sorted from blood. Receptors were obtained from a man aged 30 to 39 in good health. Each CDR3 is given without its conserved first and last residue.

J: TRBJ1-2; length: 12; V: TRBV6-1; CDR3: ASSESTGNYGYT
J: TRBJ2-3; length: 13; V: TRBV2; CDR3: ASSEPTGVTDTQY
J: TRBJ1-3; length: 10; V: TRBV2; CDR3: ASRNRGNTIY
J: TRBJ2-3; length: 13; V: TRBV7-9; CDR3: ASSQRQGYTDTQY
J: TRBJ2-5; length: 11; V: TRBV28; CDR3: ASSYRYQETQY
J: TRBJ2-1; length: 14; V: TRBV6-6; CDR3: ASSYSRTSANNEQF
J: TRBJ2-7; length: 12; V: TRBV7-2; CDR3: ASSLEGQRYEQY
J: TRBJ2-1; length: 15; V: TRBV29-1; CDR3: SGEGLAALSSYNEQF
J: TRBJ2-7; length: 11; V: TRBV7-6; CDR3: ASSLTGGYEQY
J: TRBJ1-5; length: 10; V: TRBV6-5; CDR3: ASSRTQGPQH